The subject of this entry is one TCR beta chain. There are many counts of this clonotype. The target of this receptor is not known. One base away there is no much larger clone; base qualities are not given. The data are from a study of molecular identifiers for immune sequencing clone quantification (dated by TCRdb to the late 2010s). The study in broad terms: For a replicate experiment, RNA from approximately 20,000 or 100,000 naive CD8 T cells was divided into five aliquots, of which four were sequenced. The study was a methods study using CD8 T cells to benchmark molecular-identifier clustering-based TCR repertoire sequencing (MIDCIRS) and TCR RNA copy counting.

Library prep was done by PCR. Sequencing instrument: NextSeq 500. Bulk TCR libraries were made following a previously described method, with the TCR primers given in Table S5. Total RNA was purified with the Qiagen AllPrep DNA/RNA kit. Before analysis, reads from multiple sequencing runs of one library were combined. Concerning the study's data processing: Reads were retained only if an exact TCR constant sequence was present, and the retained reads were trimmed to 150 nt and grouped according to their 12-nt molecular barcodes. Reads within each barcode group were sub-clustered using a 15% Levenshtein threshold, and quality-weighted consensus sequences were constructed for each RNA molecule. Non-functional sequences were filtered out, along with any lower-count sequence sitting one edit away from another sequence. Based on a fit of two negative binomial distributions, barcode sub-clusters having less than 20% of the maximum read count were discarded. The public reads were run again by TCRdb, first through fastp at Q25 and then through MiXCR, and only productive beta chains were kept. Every CDR3 protein is listed once, alongside the most common genes and DNA of its rows. The V and J calls and clone size are TCRdb's, not the authors'. Here the sample has about 320,000 distinct CDR3 sequences; 24% occur a single time. Jointly, the top ten make up 0.65% to 0.95% of the sample.

The investigation overall reported the following: When barcode sub-clustering was not used, chimeric consensus sequences inflated TCR diversity, with chimeras reaching as high as 47%. In CMV-specific effector cells, clones with more than 20 RNA copies contained over 98% of molecules, whereas in naive cells such clones contained under 1% of molecules. Modeling gave around 3 recovered TCR RNA copies per cell versus roughly 10 by digital PCR, implying approximately 30% capture efficiency. Identical TCR molecules sharing a barcode could cause highly expanded clone sizes to be underestimated. Even against a background of approximately 1 million naive CD8 T cells, spiked-in Jurkat TCR RNA amounting to a single cell's worth was reported to be detectable. The naive libraries included spiked-in Jurkat TCR RNA (about ten copies' worth), and this RNA is not part of the donor repertoire.

From the germline V gene, CDR1 is MDHEN and CDR2 is SYDVKM. The CDR3 runs 13 residues from the cysteine to the phenylalanine. Only the CDR3 part of the read is kept: 39 bases, read in frame from the first base. V sheds 6 bases and J sheds 5 bases, leaving 13 bases between their ends. Libraries of naive CD8 T cells were built from anywhere between about 19,000 and 1,000,000 sorted cells, with 10%, 30% or 50% of the purified RNA used. Naive CD8 T cells were FACS-sorted as CD8+CD4-CCR7+CD45RA+ on a BD FACSAria II into RLT Plus buffer. Detection sensitivity was tested by spiking Jurkat RNA equal to over 8 TCR copies' worth into samples containing 20,000-1,000,000 naive CD8 T cells. CD8 T cells were enriched using RosetteSep CD8+ T Cell Enrichment Cocktail and Ficoll-Paque, and the enriched cells then underwent ACK red cell lysis.

The sample consisted of naive CD8+ T cells from blood, with Jurkat cell RNA spiked in. Reading the label with the study, this specimen's cell subset or site is: FACS-sorted CD8+CD4-CCR7+CD45RA+ naive T cells. The TCR originated in a human donor in good health. Some libraries in this study had Jurkat cell RNA spiked in. The chain is encoded by TRBV28 joined to TRBJ1-1; the D gene assignment is ambiguous. In nucleotides, the sequence is TGTGCCAGCAGCGGAGTAGAAGGAACTGAAGCTTTCTTT. Translated, this gives CASSGVEGTEAFF.